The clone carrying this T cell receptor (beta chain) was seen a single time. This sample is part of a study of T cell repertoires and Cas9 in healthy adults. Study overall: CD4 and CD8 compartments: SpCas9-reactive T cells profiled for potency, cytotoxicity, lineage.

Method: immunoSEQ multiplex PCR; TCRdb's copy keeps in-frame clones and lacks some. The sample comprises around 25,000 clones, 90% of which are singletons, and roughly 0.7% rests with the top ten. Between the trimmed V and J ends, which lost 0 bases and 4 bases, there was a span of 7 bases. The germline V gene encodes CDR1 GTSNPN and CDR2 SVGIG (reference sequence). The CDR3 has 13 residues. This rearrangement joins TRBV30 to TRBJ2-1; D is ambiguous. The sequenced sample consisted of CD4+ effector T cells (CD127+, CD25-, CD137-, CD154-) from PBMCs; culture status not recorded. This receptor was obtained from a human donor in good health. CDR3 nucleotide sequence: TGTGCCTGGAGTGTGGAAAGGTACAATGAGCAGTTCTTC. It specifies CAWSVERYNEQFF.